The clone carrying this T cell receptor beta chain appeared a few times. Its antigen is still unknown. CDR1 and CDR2 (germline): SGDLS, YYNGEE. V shed 3 bases, J shed 2 bases, and the junction held 4 bases outside the gene matches. This CDR3 has 15 residues. The entry originates in a study of T-cell memory formation after mild COVID-19. Study background: TCR clustering was largely donor specific. Study conclusions and caveats: Contracting CD4+ clones were located mainly in CM and EM, and CD8+ clones in EMRA. Day 15 to 85 contractors were CD4/CD8 balanced; later expanders leaned CD4+. The study detected some responding clones in pre-infection memory, suggesting cross-reactive memory joined.

TCRdb reprocessed the 5' RACE reads via MiXCR and lists one record per CDR3 protein. The sample has roughly 550,000 distinct CDR3 sequences, roughly 20% seen once. Material for sequencing was PBMCs or a T cell subset sorted from them (not recorded which). This clonotype originated in an adult woman who had mild COVID-19 (a few samples of this study predate the infection). Cell type and time point are not known. This chain links TRBV9 with TRBJ2-1, with 8 positions matching TRBD2. CDR3 bases: TGTGCCAGCAGCGCCCGACTAGCGCCCTACAATGAGCAGTTCTTC. As protein: CASSARLAPYNEQFF.